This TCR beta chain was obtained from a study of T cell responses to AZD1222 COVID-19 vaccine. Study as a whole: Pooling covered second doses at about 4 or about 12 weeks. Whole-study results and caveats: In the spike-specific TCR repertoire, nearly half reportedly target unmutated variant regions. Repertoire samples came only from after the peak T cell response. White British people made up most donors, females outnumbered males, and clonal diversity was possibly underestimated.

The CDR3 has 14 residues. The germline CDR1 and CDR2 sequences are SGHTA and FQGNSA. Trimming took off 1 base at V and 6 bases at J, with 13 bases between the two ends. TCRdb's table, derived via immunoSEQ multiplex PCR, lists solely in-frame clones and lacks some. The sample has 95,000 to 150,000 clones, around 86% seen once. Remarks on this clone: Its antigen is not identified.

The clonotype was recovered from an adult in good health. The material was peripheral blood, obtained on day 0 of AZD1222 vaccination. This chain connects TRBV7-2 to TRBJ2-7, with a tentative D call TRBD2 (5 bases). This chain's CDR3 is CASSLGLPPSEQYF. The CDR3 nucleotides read TGTGCCAGCAGCTTAGGACTACCTCCCAGCGAGCAGTACTTC.